The source of this T cell receptor beta chain is a study of cytomegalovirus exposure and HLA in healthy donors. Regarding the study as a whole: Being indistinguishable, some V segments were excluded, TRBV6-2 and TRBV6-3 among them. Later on, an analysis tied approximately 17,000 TCR beta sequences to HLA alleles at 0.05 false discovery rate.

The PCR was carried out with 60 Vbeta primers and 13 Jbeta primers. Only in-frame clones appear in the TCRdb table, and some are missing; sequencing was by immunoSEQ multiplex PCR. Of some 150,000 clones listed, 80% are singletons. Comment on this clone: Its target is not known. Other nucleotide sequences in the sample specify the same CDR3.

These donors counted as nominally healthy when sampled, but unrecorded immune exposures were likely. Looked up from germline, CDR1 is LGHNA and CDR2 is YSLEER. Trimming stripped 2 bases from V and 5 bases from J, with 12 bases between. The CDR3 length is 14 residues. The genes are TRBV4-3 and TRBJ1-1; D unclear. Sample: PBMCs. The receptor was derived from a woman in her forties or fifties in good health and CMV-seronegative. CDR3 region: CASSQRRGETEAFF. The CDR3 bases are TGCGCCAGCAGCCAAAGGCGTGGGGAGACTGAAGCTTTCTTT.